Below are 30 T cell receptor beta chains sequenced from a single sample in a study of human T cells and chemical hapten exposure. Time point defined: patch test 3, about 24 weeks after DPC sensitization. The treatment is: therapeutic diphenylcyclopropenone sensitization with weekly scalp DPC. TCRdb reprocessed the RACE reads via MiXCR and lists one record per CDR3 protein. The sample lists 80,000 to 100,000 distinct CDR3 sequences, 25% to 35% occurring once. This specimen was whole blood, taken in connection with sensitization to the hapten diphenylcyclopropenone (DPC). The receptors derive from a man aged 40-49 years with alopecia areata. Some clones in this sample may be carry-over from other donors' samples.

This rearrangement joins TRBV28 to TRBJ1-5; D gene ambiguous. The V gene lost 6 bases and the J gene lost 0 bases, with 6 bases spanning the gap. Germline V gene sequence: CDR1 MDHEN, CDR2 SYDVKM. This CDR3 has 13 amino acids. CDR3: CASSLDSNQPQHF. Written as DNA, the CDR3 is TGTGCCAGCAGCCTCGATAGCAATCAGCCCCAGCATTTT. The variable domain in full, completed from reference TRBV28 and TRBJ1-5, reads DVKVTQSSRYLVKRTGEKVFLECVQDMDHENMFWYRQDPGLGLRLIYFSYDVKMKEKGDIPEGYSVSREKKERFSLILESASTNQTSMYLCASSLDSNQPQHFGDGTRLSIL.

This clonotype was seen a few times. The V and J genes are TRBV12-3 or TRBV12-4 and TRBJ1-6; D may be TRBD1 (5 bases). The V end lost 5 bases, the J end lost 4 bases, and 15 bases lay between the germline ends. The CDR3 totals 16 residues. CDR3 sequence reads: CASSPSEGIYNSPLHF. CDR3 nucleotide sequence: TGTGCCAGCAGTCCCTCCGAGGGGATATATAATTCACCCCTCCACTTT.

This clonotype was counted many times. The CDR3 DNA reads TGTGCCACCAGTGATATTGGACAGGGGAACACAGATACGCAGTATTTT. Translating gives CATSDIGQGNTDTQYF. This chain joins TRBV24-1 and TRBJ2-3; TRBD1 agrees at 9 bases. CDR3 length: 16 amino acids. From germline, CDR1 is KGHDR and CDR2 SFDVKD. The ends lost 3 bases at V and 2 bases at J; junction bases unmatched: 5.

The J gene is TRBJ2-5, the V gene TRBV5-1; 10 bases map to TRBD2. CDR3 length equals 15 residues. The junction had 8 bases not matched to a gene; V was cut back by 4 bases and J by 5 bases. Germline assignment: CDR1 SGHRS and CDR2 YFSETQ. The CDR3 bases are TGCGCCAGCAGCCGGCTAGCGGGAGCGCTGGAGACCCAGTACTTC. It specifies CASSRLAGALETQYF.

The chain combines TRBV20-1 with TRBJ1-6, with D possibly being TRBD1 (5 bases). V was pared by 0 bases and J by 12 bases, with 18 bases between. The CDR3 sequence is 15 residues long. Germline V lookup: CDR1 DFQATT, CDR2 SNEGSKA (reference sequence). This CDR3 is CSARDPSGGRGPLHF. The DNA of the CDR3 is TGCAGTGCTAGAGATCCCAGTGGCGGTAGGGGACCCCTCCACTTT.

This clonotype has just a few counts. The genes are TRBV12-3 or TRBV12-4 and TRBJ1-4; D call uncertain. V lost 5 bases to trimming and J lost 4 bases, with 8 bases between them. CDR3 length equals 13 residues. The CDR3: CASSPSRNEKLFF. The CDR3 DNA reads as TGTGCCAGCAGTCCCTCCCGTAATGAAAAACTGTTTTTT.

The chain recombines TRBV5-1 with TRBJ2-2; D call uncertain. CDR3 size: 15 residues. Germline V gene lookup returns CDR1 SGHRS and CDR2 YFSETQ. Trimming took off 0 bases at V and 3 bases at J, with 9 bases between the two ends. The CDR3: CASSLGVPDTGELFF. CDR3 bases: TGCGCCAGCAGCTTGGGTGTCCCGGACACCGGGGAGCTGTTTTTT.

This clonotype was recorded a few times. CDR3 residues: CSVRRNQETQYF. In DNA form, the CDR3 reads TGCAGCGTTAGGAGAAACCAAGAGACCCAGTACTTC. The J gene is TRBJ2-5, the V gene TRBV29-1, with D unresolved. Trimming removed 5 bases from V and 0 bases from J, with 7 bases in between. CDR1 is SQVTM, CDR2 ANQGSEA, per germline. The CDR3 runs to 12 residues.

The chain links TRBV2 to TRBJ2-7; D possibly corresponds to TRBD1 (8 bases). The V end lost 7 bases, the J end lost 2 bases, and 27 bases lay between the germline ends. Per the germline V gene, CDR1 is SNHLY and CDR2 is FYNNEI. CDR3 length: 18 amino acids. CDR3 DNA: TGTGCCAGCATTCAGGGGGCTGCGTTGGCGGGGGCAGCCTACGAGCAGTACTTC. Translation: CASIQGAALAGAAYEQYF.

A few counts support this clonotype. The chain has TRBV20-1 and TRBJ1-1; D remains ambiguous. Trimming left V 5 bases short and J 3 bases short, with 16 bases between. The CDR3 has 14 residues. Germline V gene sequence: CDR1 DFQATT, CDR2 SNEGSKA (reference sequence). The CDR3: CSAPLGGRHTEAFF. CDR3 in DNA: TGCAGTGCTCCACTGGGAGGGCGGCACACTGAAGCTTTCTTT.

J is TRBJ2-7 and V is TRBV2; D unclear. The CDR3 spans 13 residues. V was cut by 7 bases and J by 3 bases, with 13 bases left in between. The germline V gene encodes CDR1 SNHLY and CDR2 FYNNEI. In DNA, the CDR3 is TGTGCCAGCAACCCAAACGCCCTCTACGAGCAGTACTTC. It codes for CASNPNALYEQYF.

J is TRBJ2-3 and V is TRBV20-1, with a possible D match to TRBD2 (6 bases). CDR1 is DFQATT, CDR2 SNEGSKA, per germline (reference sequence). Trimming pared 6 bases from V and 2 bases from J, leaving 15 bases between. This CDR3 spans 14 amino acids. CDR3 DNA: TGCAGTGCCAGGGACTCACGCTTCACAGATACGCAGTATTTT. Encoded protein: CSARDSRFTDTQYF.

The V gene is TRBV24-1, the J gene TRBJ2-1; possibly TRBD1 for D (6 bases). Germline CDR1 reads KGHDR; CDR2 reads SFDVKD. The CDR3 contains 15 residues. V shed 4 bases and J shed 6 bases, with 15 bases lying between them. In nucleotides, the CDR3 is TGTGCCACCAGTGAGACAGGTGCGTTATTCAATGAGCAGTTCTTC. Its translation is CATSETGALFNEQFF.

This clonotype has only a few counts. The chain recombines TRBV5-1 with TRBJ2-3; no clear D. V gave up 0 bases and J gave up 8 bases, with 13 bases separating them. Germline V gene lookup returns CDR1 SGHRS and CDR2 YFSETQ. This CDR3 comprises 14 residues. CDR3 loop: CASSLAGKSGTQYF. CDR3 nucleotides: TGCGCCAGCAGCTTGGCCGGCAAGTCTGGTACGCAGTATTTT. Full variable domain (missing parts from reference TRBV5-1 and TRBJ2-3): KAGVTQTPRYLIKTRGQQVTLSCSPISGHRSVSWYQQTPGQGLQFLFEYFSETQRNKGNFPGRFSGRQFSNSRSEMNVSTLELGDSALYLCASSLAGKSGTQYFGPGTRLTVL.

The CDR3 loop is CASSQDGGYEQYF. CDR3 DNA sequence: TGCGCCAGCAGCCAAGATGGAGGGTACGAGCAGTACTTC. The chain recombines TRBV4-1 with TRBJ2-7; possibly TRBD2 for D (6 bases). V gave up 0 bases and J gave up 4 bases, with 7 bases separating them. This CDR3 has 13 residues. From germline, CDR1 is MGHRA and CDR2 YSYEKL.

The rearrangement uses TRBV28 and TRBJ2-7; the D is unclear. Trimming removed 6 bases from V and 3 bases from J, with 9 bases in between. Germline assignment: CDR1 MDHEN and CDR2 SYDVKM. This CDR3 has 12 residues. The CDR3 DNA reads TGTGCCAGCAGCACCAGGCGCTACGAGCAGTACTTC. It specifies CASSTRRYEQYF.

The chain is built from TRBV5-5 and TRBJ1-2; a weak D match, TRBD1 (6 bases). The CDR3 is 14 residues long. V lost 0 bases and J lost 8, with 14 bases in between. Germline V gene data show CDR1 as SGHKS and CDR2 as YYEKEE (reference sequence). This CDR3 reads CASSLARGSGGYTF. For the CDR3, the DNA is TGTGCCAGCAGCTTGGCCAGGGGCTCAGGCGGCTACACCTTC.

The chain is built from TRBV4-2 and TRBJ2-7, with 11 bases that match TRBD2. With V trimmed by 0 bases and J by 2 bases, 15 bases remained unmatched. The CDR3 consists of 20 residues. Germline V gene data show CDR1 as LGHNA and CDR2 as YNFKEQ. CDR3 sequence: CASSQDKRASGRLGTYEQYF. The CDR3 bases are TGTGCCAGCAGCCAAGATAAAAGGGCTAGCGGGAGGCTCGGGACCTACGAGCAGTACTTC.

This chain connects TRBV6-2 or TRBV6-3 to TRBJ2-1; 13 bases agree with TRBD2. The V segment lost 2 bases and the J segment 7 bases; nucleotides outside the gene matches: 8. CDR3 length: 17 residues. Per the germline V gene, CDR1 is MNHEY and CDR2 is SVGEGT. CDR3 region: CASSYPSSGLAGNEQFF. DNA of the CDR3: TGTGCCAGCAGTTACCCGAGTTCGGGACTAGCGGGGAATGAGCAGTTCTTC.

This clonotype showed up many times. This sequence joins TRBV29-1 and TRBJ2-1; weak D call: TRBD1 (6 bases). CDR3 length: 12 amino acids. V lost 4 bases and J lost 5, with 9 bases in between. Germline CDR1 SQVTM, CDR2 ANQGSEA. DNA of the CDR3: TGCAGCGTTGCACAGGGAAACAATGAGCAGTTCTTC. It specifies CSVAQGNNEQFF.

The chain has TRBV6-6 and TRBJ2-2; the match to TRBD1 covers 9 bases. V trimming: 7 bases; J trimming: 3 bases; junction bases outside the gene matches: 6. Germline loops: CDR1 MNHNY, CDR2 SVGAGI (reference sequence). This CDR3 is 15 amino acids long. The CDR3 DNA reads TGTGCCAGCACTGTGACAGGGGGGGACACCGGGGAGCTGTTTTTT. Its protein product is CASTVTGGDTGELFF.

The J gene is TRBJ2-5, the V gene TRBV18; the D is unclear. This CDR3 contains 13 residues. V lost 6 bases to trimming and J lost 1 base, with 9 bases between them. CDR1 and CDR2 from the germline V gene are KGHSH and LQKENI. The CDR3 DNA reads as TGTGCCAGCTCCGACTCGATCCAAGAGACCCAGTACTTC. As protein: CASSDSIQETQYF.

J is TRBJ2-6 and V is TRBV2; weak D call: TRBD1 (6 bases). The V end was cut by 5 bases, the J end by 0 bases, with 11 bases between. There are 16 residues in the CDR3. The germline CDR1 and CDR2 sequences are SNHLY and FYNNEI. The CDR3 bases are TGTGCCAGCAGTAAAGACAGGCCCTCTGGGGCCAACGTCCTGACTTTC. It codes for CASSKDRPSGANVLTF.

The rearrangement uses TRBV2 and TRBJ1-1; the match to TRBD1 covers 9 bases. This CDR3 is 14 amino acids long. Germline V lookup: CDR1 SNHLY, CDR2 FYNNEI. With V trimmed by 5 bases and J by 4 bases, 5 bases remained unmatched. In DNA form, the CDR3 reads TGTGCCAGCAGTAGACAGGGGGGAGGCACTGAAGCTTTCTTT. Protein product: CASSRQGGGTEAFF.

This clonotype was detected a few times. The CDR3, as DNA: TGTGCCAGCAGTTCCGACGGGGCGTGGGGAGAGACCCAGTACTTC. Translation gives CASSSDGAWGETQYF. The chain is built from TRBV12-3 or TRBV12-4 and TRBJ2-5; D tentatively reads TRBD1 or TRBD2 (5 bases each). V was shortened by 4 bases and J by 4 bases, with 16 bases between the two germline ends. The CDR3 runs to 15 residues.

V and J are TRBV7-9 and TRBJ1-3; 9 nucleotides match TRBD1. CDR1 is SEHNR, CDR2 FQNEAQ, per germline (reference sequence). There are 13 residues in the CDR3. V shed 5 bases and J 10 bases; nucleotides not matched to a gene: 6. The DNA of the CDR3 is TGTGCCAGCAGCGTGACAGGGGGATGGACCATATATTTT. Protein sequence: CASSVTGGWTIYF.

The chain uses TRBV9 and TRBJ1-4, with 10 bases matching TRBD1. The germline V gene has CDR1 SGDLS and CDR2 YYNGEE. The CDR3 spans 14 residues. Trimming took 0 bases from V and 7 from J; bases not matched to a gene: 0. The CDR3 DNA reads as TGTGCCAGCAGCGTAGGGACAGGGGGTGAAAAACTGTTTTTT. Its protein product is CASSVGTGGEKLFF. Full variable domain (remainder filled in from reference TRBV9 and TRBJ1-4): DSGVTQTPKHLITATGQRVTLRCSPRSGDLSVYWYQQSLDQGLQFLIQYYNGEERAKGNILERFSAQQFPDLHSELNLSSLELGDSALYFCASSVGTGGEKLFFGSGTQLSVL.

This chain uses TRBV7-2 with TRBJ1-1, with D hard to call. The CDR3 extends over 13 amino acids. Looked up from germline, CDR1 is SGHTA and CDR2 is FQGNSA. V was cut by 9 bases and J by 0 bases, with 11 bases left in between. The CDR3: CARRGSVNTEAFF. As DNA, the CDR3 is TGTGCCAGAAGAGGGTCGGTGAACACTGAAGCTTTCTTT.

This clonotype was detected only a few times. CDR3 amino acids: CASSLAPSGREEQYF. In DNA form, the CDR3 reads TGTGCCAGCAGCTTAGCTCCTAGCGGGAGGGAAGAGCAGTACTTC. The chain carries TRBV7-9 and TRBJ2-7; TRBD2 matches at 12 bases. Trimming at V came to 0 bases and at J to 7 bases, leaving 4 bases not matched to a gene. The CDR3 consists of 15 residues. Germline CDR1 and CDR2: SEHNR and FQNEAQ (reference sequence).

The V and J genes are TRBV29-1 and TRBJ2-5; perhaps TRBD2 as D (6 bases). V was pared by 3 bases and J by 5 bases, with 13 bases between. The CDR3 spans 13 residues. Germline loops: CDR1 SQVTM, CDR2 ANQGSEA. The CDR3 coding sequence is TGCAGCGTTGAGACTAGTTCCTGGGAGACCCAGTACTTC. Protein product: CSVETSSWETQYF.